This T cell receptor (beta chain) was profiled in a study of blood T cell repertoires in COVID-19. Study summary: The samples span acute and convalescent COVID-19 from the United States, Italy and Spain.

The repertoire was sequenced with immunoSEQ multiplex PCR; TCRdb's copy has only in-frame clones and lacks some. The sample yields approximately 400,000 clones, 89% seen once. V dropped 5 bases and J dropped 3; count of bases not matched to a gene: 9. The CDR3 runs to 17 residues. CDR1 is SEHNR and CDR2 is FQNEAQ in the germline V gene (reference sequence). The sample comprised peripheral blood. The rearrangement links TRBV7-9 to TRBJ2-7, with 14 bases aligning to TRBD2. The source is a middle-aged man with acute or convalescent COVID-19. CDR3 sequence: CASSPGLAGAERYEQYF. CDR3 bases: TGTGCCAGCAGCCCGGGACTAGCGGGGGCCGAACGCTACGAGCAGTACTTC.